Presented here are 19 T cell receptor beta chains from one specimen sequenced in a study of cytomegalovirus exposure and HLA in healthy donors. Both 60 Vbeta primers and 13 Jbeta primers went into the PCR. Clones were sequenced by immunoSEQ multiplex PCR, and TCRdb holds only the in-frame ones, with some missing. The repertoire has 100,000 to 150,000 clones, roughly 79% of them found once; the top ten carry under 3%. The sample consisted of PBMCs. All receptors come from a boy aged 2-15 years in good health and CMV-seronegative.

The chain carries TRBV13 and TRBJ1-2; D uncertain. Germline V CDR1 and CDR2: PRHDT, FYEKMQ (reference sequence). Trimming stripped 4 bases from V and 5 bases from J, with 17 bases between. This CDR3 is built from 15 residues. CDR3 loop: CASSSQPGSSYGYTF. The CDR3 nucleotides read TGTGCCAGCAGCTCGCAGCCGGGGAGTTCGTATGGCTACACCTTC.

The V call is TRBV28, the J call TRBJ2-7, with a possible D match to TRBD2 (6 bases). Looked up from germline, CDR1 is MDHEN and CDR2 is SYDVKM. V lost 2 bases and J lost 3, with 11 bases in between. The CDR3 sequence is 14 residues long. CDR3 loop: CASSLLLEGYEQYF. In DNA, the CDR3 is TGTGCCAGCAGTTTACTCCTGGAGGGCTACGAGCAGTACTTC.

This chain joins TRBV9 and TRBJ2-5, with TRBD1 matching over 7 bases. The V gene's germline CDR1 is SGDLS and CDR2 YYNGEE. The CDR3 extends over 14 amino acids. J lost 0 bases, V lost 2 bases, and 1 base had no gene match. The CDR3 sequence is CASSVRGNQETQYF. The CDR3 DNA reads as TGTGCCAGCAGCGTCAGGGGGAACCAAGAGACCCAGTACTTC.

The gene calls are TRBV7-6 and TRBJ1-6, with D perhaps TRBD1 (5 bases). The germline V gene encodes CDR1 SGHVS and CDR2 FNYEAQ. Trimming removed 5 bases at V and 7 bases at J, with 18 bases between. This CDR3 has 16 residues. CDR3 amino acids: CASSPEGRTGNSPLHF. The DNA for the CDR3 is TGTGCCAGCAGCCCCGAGGGGAGGACTGGGAATTCACCCCTCCACTTT.

This clone was seen just once. The J gene is TRBJ1-6, the V gene TRBV4-3, with 8 bases fitting TRBD1. The length of the CDR3 is 17 residues. Unmatched junction bases numbered 5, after V lost 2 bases and J lost 2 bases. Germline V gene data show CDR1 as LGHNA and CDR2 as YSLEER. The CDR3 coding sequence is TGCGCCAGCAGCCAAATCCAGGGGGCTACCTATAATTCACCCCTCCACTTT. Its translation is CASSQIQGATYNSPLHF.

The J gene is TRBJ1-1, the V gene TRBV6-5; D not resolved. This CDR3 has 14 residues. Per the germline V gene, CDR1 is MNHEY and CDR2 is SVGAGI. Deletions cut 2 bases from V and 1 base from J, with 8 bases between. CDR3 coding DNA: TGTGCCAGCAGTTACCCGGGTGAGAACACTGAAGCTTTCTTT. Amino acid sequence: CASSYPGENTEAFF.

CDR3 nucleotide sequence: TGTGCCTGGAGTGTAACGGGTCAGCCCCAGCATTTT. It codes for CAWSVTGQPQHF. The chain couples TRBV30 to TRBJ1-5; D call uncertain. Germline V gives CDR1 GTSNPN, CDR2 SVGIG (reference sequence). This CDR3 spans 12 amino acids. V gave up 0 bases and J gave up 6 bases, with 6 bases separating them.

The chain combines TRBV6-1 with TRBJ2-2; D is unresolved. The CDR3 has 16 amino acids. Germline values: CDR1 MNHNS, CDR2 SASEGT. V lost 4 bases, J lost 4 bases, and 16 bases lay in between. CDR3: CASSVTRVWVTGELFF. The CDR3 DNA reads TGTGCCAGCAGTGTCACCCGGGTTTGGGTCACCGGGGAGCTGTTTTTT.

The chain recombines TRBV6-5 with TRBJ2-1; weak D call: TRBD1 (5 bases). Trimming took off 4 bases at V and 3 bases at J, with 10 bases between the two ends. Per the germline V gene, CDR1 is MNHEY and CDR2 is SVGAGI. This CDR3 region has 14 residues. The CDR3 region is CASSSGLDYNEQFF. CDR3 sequence (DNA): TGTGCCAGCAGTTCAGGGCTAGACTACAATGAGCAGTTCTTC.

This clone was detected only a few times. This sample includes further DNA sequences coding for the same CDR3. The chain employs TRBV6-1 and TRBJ1-1; D is unresolved. The CDR3 totals 13 residues. V was pared by 0 bases and J by 5 bases, with 7 bases between. CDR1 and CDR2 from the germline V gene are MNHNS and SASEGT. The DNA for the CDR3 is TGTGCCAGCAGTGAAGCGCTACCGACTGAAGCTTTCTTT. This gives the protein CASSEALPTEAFF.

J is TRBJ1-1 and V is TRBV11-1; no reliable D call. The CDR3 covers 16 residues. The V and J ends lost 1 base and 0 bases respectively, with 12 bases between them. Germline CDR1 SGHAT, CDR2 FQDESV (reference sequence). The DNA of the CDR3 is TGTGCCAGCAGCTTAGGGGGAAGGACTTTGAACACTGAAGCTTTCTTT. This codes for CASSLGGRTLNTEAFF.

The chain has TRBV2 and TRBJ1-1, with no clear D. The germline gives CDR1 SNHLY, CDR2 FYNNEI. The CDR3 spans 16 residues. V lost 2 bases to trimming and J lost 1 base, with 14 bases between them. The CDR3 DNA reads TGTGCCAGCAGTGAATTCAGGTATGGTGGGAACACTGAAGCTTTCTTT. Amino acids: CASSEFRYGGNTEAFF.

The rearrangement joins TRBV7-9 to TRBJ2-5, with 10 bases aligning to TRBD2. Trimming took 4 bases from V and 4 from J; bases not matched to a gene: 9. This CDR3 has 16 amino acids. CDR1 is SEHNR, CDR2 FQNEAQ, per germline (reference sequence). DNA of the CDR3: TGTGCCAGCAGCTCCCAAACCAGCGGGAGGGCAGAGACCCAGTACTTC. Its protein product is CASSSQTSGRAETQYF.

The chain employs TRBV6-1 and TRBJ2-1; TRBD2 agrees at 15 bases. The CDR3 has 15 residues. V gave up 4 bases and J gave up 7 bases; unmatched junction bases: 2. Germline CDR1 reads MNHNS; CDR2 reads SASEGT. DNA for the CDR3: TGTGCCAGCAGTGTCGGGACTAGCGGGGGGAATGAGCAGTTCTTC. Translated, it gives CASSVGTSGGNEQFF.

The chain joins TRBV11-3 to TRBJ2-2, with 11 bases matching TRBD2. This CDR3 is 16 amino acids long. Trimming removed 3 bases from V and 4 bases from J; junction bases left unmatched: 4. Germline V lookup: CDR1 SGHNT, CDR2 YENEEA. DNA of the CDR3: TGTGCCAGCAGCTTTAGCGGGGGGGCGACCACCGGGGAGCTGTTTTTT. Translated: CASSFSGGATTGELFF. The full variable domain, rest sourced from reference TRBV11-3 and TRBJ2-2, is EAGVVQSPRYKIIEKKQPVAFWCNPISGHNTLYWYLQNLGQGPELLIRYENEEAVDDSQLPKDRFSAERLKGVDSTLKIQPAELGDSAVYLCASSFSGGATTGELFFGEGSRLTVL.

This clone was detected only once. The chain carries TRBV6-1 and TRBJ2-5; D perhaps matches TRBD1 (6 bases). The DNA end favors TRBJ2-7, so the J call may be wrong. Germline V gene data show CDR1 as MNHNS and CDR2 as SASEGT. The CDR3 runs 14 residues. CDR3 in amino acids: CASSAGQYGYEQYF. CDR3 coding DNA: TGTGCCAGCAGTGCCGGACAGTACGGGTACGAGCAGTACTTC.

This chain uses TRBV19 with TRBJ2-7; 10 positions match TRBD1. The CDR3 contains 15 residues. After removal of 5 bases from V and 5 bases from J, the junction contained 9 bases not matched to a gene. CDR1 is LNHDA and CDR2 is SQIVND in the germline V gene (reference sequence). The CDR3 reads CASSLIGDRGHEQYF. DNA of the CDR3: TGTGCCAGTAGTTTAATCGGGGACAGGGGCCACGAGCAGTACTTC.

The chain couples TRBV5-1 to TRBJ1-1; TRBD1 agrees at 9 bases. J was trimmed by 6 bases and V by 1 base; bases with no gene match: 10. The V gene's germline CDR1 is SGHRS and CDR2 YFSETQ. This CDR3 comprises 16 residues. DNA of the CDR3: TGCGCCAGCAGCTTGCCAAACAGGGGGCCTACGGCTGAAGCTTTCTTT. Amino acids: CASSLPNRGPTAEAFF. Looking up the rest from reference TRBV5-1 and TRBJ1-1 gives the full variable domain: KAGVTQTPRYLIKTRGQQVTLSCSPISGHRSVSWYQQTPGQGLQFLFEYFSETQRNKGNFPGRFSGRQFSNSRSEMNVSTLELGDSALYLCASSLPNRGPTAEAFFGQGTRLTVV.

This clone occurred a few times. The CDR3 loop reads CASSFSFSGANVLTF. DNA for the CDR3: TGTGCCAGCAGCTTTTCATTCTCTGGGGCCAACGTCCTGACTTTC. This chain joins TRBV5-6 and TRBJ2-6; D is undetermined. CDR1 and CDR2 from the germline V gene are SGHDT and YYEEEE. Trimming pared 2 bases from V and 0 bases from J, leaving 6 bases between. The CDR3 runs 15 residues.